The T cell receptor (beta chain) described here comes from a study of cytomegalovirus exposure and HLA in healthy donors. Primers: 60 Vbeta forward and 13 Jbeta reverse. How the authors handled the data: In a later analysis, roughly 11 million of about 80 million unique beta chains occurred in at least two donors. Only in-frame clones appear in the TCRdb table, and some are missing; sequencing was by immunoSEQ multiplex PCR. V, J and clone size are taken as reported in that table, and D and trimming were inferred from the DNA itself. Recorded for this sample: tens of thousands of clones. The receptor was derived from a woman aged 30 to 39 in good health and CMV-seropositive. The sequencing sample was made of PBMCs.

DNA of the CDR3: TGTGCCAGCAGTGAACATCAGGGGGCTGAAGCTTTCTTT. Translated, it gives CASSEHQGAEAFF. The rearrangement uses TRBV6-1 and TRBJ1-1, with 7 bases lining up with TRBD1. The CDR3 has 13 residues. Germline CDR1 MNHNS, CDR2 SASEGT. The trim removed 2 bases at V and 6 bases at J, leaving 3 bases unmatched.